The rows below give T cell receptor beta chains drawn from one sample of a study of blood T cell repertoires in COVID-19. Profiling relied on immunoSEQ multiplex PCR, and the TCRdb table lists in-frame clones only, not all of them. This sample carries approximately 27,000 clones, just over 85% of them seen once, and the ten largest clones take about 16%. What was sequenced was peripheral blood. The receptor source for this set is a man aged 70-80 years with acute or convalescent COVID-19. Both conserved end residues are part of each CDR3. The D gene is left open where the match is weak. Clone size, where shown, is once, few, many, or a class for clones that have expanded.

CDR3 DNA: TGTGCCAGAAGCTTCCGACTAGCGGGGGCCCCTAGGACCGTTCGTTTTACGCAGTATTTT; CDR3 protein: CARSFRLAGAPRTVRFTQYF; D gene: TRBD2; J gene: TRBJ2-3; V gene: TRBV5-3; clone size: -
CDR3 DNA: TGTGCCAGTAGTGGGGTAGCGGGAGGTGAGGAGACCCAGTACTTC; CDR3 protein: CASSGVAGGEETQYF; D gene: TRBD2; J gene: TRBJ2-5; V gene: TRBV19; clone size: -
CDR3 DNA: TGTGCCAGCAGCTTGGCACAGGGGCAAGAGACCCAGTACTTC; CDR3 protein: CASSLAQGQETQYF; D gene: TRBD1; J gene: TRBJ2-5; V gene: TRBV5-6; clone size: -
CDR3 DNA: TGCGCCAGCAGCCAAGTACAGGGAAGAGCGCGACTGTTTTTT; CDR3 protein: CASSQVQGRARLFF; D gene: -; J gene: TRBJ1-4; V gene: TRBV4-3; clone size: -
CDR3 DNA: TGTGCCACCAGCAGAACAGGGGGTAATTTTCAGCCCCAGCATTTT; CDR3 protein: CATSRTGGNFQPQHF; D gene: TRBD1; J gene: TRBJ1-5; V gene: TRBV15; clone size: -
CDR3 DNA: TGCGCCAGCAGCCAGAGTACAGGGGGCGGTGGCCTGGAGACCCAGTACTTC; CDR3 protein: CASSQSTGGGGLETQYF; D gene: TRBD1; J gene: TRBJ2-5; V gene: TRBV5-1; clone size: -
CDR3 DNA: TGTGCCAGCAGTCCCCTCCAGGGCTACGAGCAGTACTTC; CDR3 protein: CASSPLQGYEQYF; D gene: -; J gene: TRBJ2-7; V gene: TRBV6-5; clone size: -
CDR3 DNA: TGTGCCAGCAGTTTATTAGGGACAGGGGGCACTGAAGCTTTCTTT; CDR3 protein: CASSLLGTGGTEAFF; D gene: TRBD1; J gene: TRBJ1-1; V gene: TRBV27; clone size: once
CDR3 DNA: TGTGCCAGCACCCCCTCCGTATTGCGGGAGAGGACCGGGGAGCTGTTTTTT; CDR3 protein: CASTPSVLRERTGELFF; D gene: TRBD2; J gene: TRBJ2-2; V gene: TRBV7-9; clone size: few
CDR3 DNA: TGTGCCAGCAGTCGTTCCGGGACAGGGGCCCACGAGCAGTACTTC; CDR3 protein: CASSRSGTGAHEQYF; D gene: TRBD1; J gene: TRBJ2-7; V gene: TRBV9; clone size: -
CDR3 DNA: TGTGCCAGCTCCACAGGGGCGAACTACGAGCAGTACTTC; CDR3 protein: CASSTGANYEQYF; D gene: TRBD1; J gene: TRBJ2-7; V gene: TRBV18; clone size: -
CDR3 DNA: TGTGCCAGTAGTATCTCTAGCGCTAGCTCCTACGAGCAGTACTTC; CDR3 protein: CASSISSASSYEQYF; D gene: -; J gene: TRBJ2-7; V gene: TRBV19; clone size: few
CDR3 DNA: TGTGCCAGCTCAAGCCGGGGAGCGGGAGGTGATGAGCAGTTCTTC; CDR3 protein: CASSSRGAGGDEQFF; D gene: TRBD2; J gene: TRBJ2-1; V gene: TRBV18; clone size: -
CDR3 DNA: TGTGCCAGCAGCCCGGACGGGGAGTACTATGGCTACACCTTC; CDR3 protein: CASSPDGEYYGYTF; D gene: -; J gene: TRBJ1-2; V gene: TRBV3-1/TRBV3-2; clone size: -
CDR3 DNA: TGCGCCAGCAGCTTGGGTTTAGGGACAGCCGCCTACGAGCAGTACTTC; CDR3 protein: CASSLGLGTAAYEQYF; D gene: TRBD1; J gene: TRBJ2-7; V gene: TRBV5-1; clone size: -
CDR3 DNA: TGTGCCAGCAGCTTACTGGCTAGCGGGAGGGGCGAGCAGTACTTC; CDR3 protein: CASSLLASGRGEQYF; D gene: TRBD2; J gene: TRBJ2-7; V gene: TRBV7-2; clone size: -
CDR3 DNA: TGTGCCAGCAGCCTTCGACAGGGGCCTTATACCGGCACCGGGGAGCTGTTTTTT; CDR3 protein: CASSLRQGPYTGTGELFF; D gene: TRBD1; J gene: TRBJ2-2; V gene: TRBV7-6; clone size: -
CDR3 DNA: TGTGCCAGCAGCTTCGGACTAGGGGACTACAATGAGCAGTTCTTC; CDR3 protein: CASSFGLGDYNEQFF; D gene: TRBD2; J gene: TRBJ2-1; V gene: TRBV7-2; clone size: -
CDR3 DNA: TGTGCCAGCAACGTTAGGGCGGGACAGCCGTTCTACGAGCAGTACTTC; CDR3 protein: CASNVRAGQPFYEQYF; D gene: -; J gene: TRBJ2-7; V gene: TRBV6-6; clone size: once
CDR3 DNA: TGTGCCATCAGTGAGTCGAAGGCGGGGAGCTCCTACGAGCAGTACTTC; CDR3 protein: CAISESKAGSSYEQYF; D gene: -; J gene: TRBJ2-7; V gene: TRBV10-3; clone size: -
CDR3 DNA: TGTGCCAGCAGCTTAGCCCCTACCGGGGAGCTGTTTTTT; CDR3 protein: CASSLAPTGELFF; D gene: -; J gene: TRBJ2-2; V gene: TRBV7-8; clone size: -
CDR3 DNA: TGTGCCAGCAGGGGACTACTGCAGACCTACGAGCAGTACTTC; CDR3 protein: CASRGLLQTYEQYF; D gene: TRBD2; J gene: TRBJ2-7; V gene: TRBV2; clone size: -
CDR3 DNA: TGTGCCAGCAGCTCGACGACCGGGACAGGGTTCGCCTACAATGAGCAGTTCTTC; CDR3 protein: CASSSTTGTGFAYNEQFF; D gene: TRBD1; J gene: TRBJ2-1; V gene: TRBV28; clone size: -
CDR3 DNA: TGTGCCAGCGGCGGAAGCTCCTACAATGAGCAGTTCTTC; CDR3 protein: CASGGSSYNEQFF; D gene: -; J gene: TRBJ2-1; V gene: TRBV28; clone size: -
CDR3 DNA: TGTGCCAGCAGCCAAGATCTTCTGGTGGCGGGGCAAGAGACCCAGTACTTC; CDR3 protein: CASSQDLLVAGQETQYF; D gene: -; J gene: TRBJ2-5; V gene: TRBV4-2; clone size: -
CDR3 DNA: TGTGCCAGCAGCAGACTAGCGGGAGTTTATTACAATGAGCAGTTCTTC; CDR3 protein: CASSRLAGVYYNEQFF; D gene: TRBD2; J gene: TRBJ2-1; V gene: TRBV7-2; clone size: -
CDR3 DNA: TGTGCCAGCGGGGTCGCGGGGCGCTACAATGAGCAGTTCTTC; CDR3 protein: CASGVAGRYNEQFF; D gene: -; J gene: TRBJ2-1; V gene: TRBV5-5; clone size: -
CDR3 DNA: TGTGCCAGCAGCCAAGTTTCGGGAGTAAGGACCGGGGAGCTGTTTTTT; CDR3 protein: CASSQVSGVRTGELFF; D gene: -; J gene: TRBJ2-2; V gene: TRBV3-1/TRBV3-2; clone size: -
CDR3 DNA: TGTGCCAGTAGTATAAGACTAGCGGGATTCCCCTACGAGCAGTACTTC; CDR3 protein: CASSIRLAGFPYEQYF; D gene: TRBD2; J gene: TRBJ2-7; V gene: TRBV19; clone size: -
CDR3 DNA: TGTGCCAGCAGCCTCCTTGGCTCTAGCAAAGGCGAGCAGTTCTTC; CDR3 protein: CASSLLGSSKGEQFF; D gene: -; J gene: TRBJ2-1; V gene: TRBV9; clone size: -
CDR3 DNA: TGCAGTGCTAATGACGGGACAGGCCTTGGCTACACCTTC; CDR3 protein: CSANDGTGLGYTF; D gene: TRBD1; J gene: TRBJ1-2; V gene: TRBV20-1; clone size: -
CDR3 DNA: TGCGCCAGCAGCCCCAGTTTCGACAGAGACACTGAAGCTTTCTTT; CDR3 protein: CASSPSFDRDTEAFF; D gene: -; J gene: TRBJ1-1; V gene: TRBV4-3; clone size: -
CDR3 DNA: TGCGCCAGCAGTTTCAACAGGCGTTCAGGGGGAATGCGGTACGAGCAGTACTTC; CDR3 protein: CASSFNRRSGGMRYEQYF; D gene: TRBD1; J gene: TRBJ2-7; V gene: TRBV5-1; clone size: -
CDR3 DNA: TGTGCCAGCAGCTTAGGAGCAACTAATGAAAAACTGTTTTTT; CDR3 protein: CASSLGATNEKLFF; D gene: -; J gene: TRBJ1-4; V gene: TRBV5-5; clone size: -
CDR3 DNA: TGTGCCAGCAGCCAGACGGACAGGGCGAACACTGAAGCTTTCTTT; CDR3 protein: CASSQTDRANTEAFF; D gene: TRBD1; J gene: TRBJ1-1; V gene: TRBV7-2; clone size: -
CDR3 DNA: TGTGCCACCAGACTAGCGGGAGATGACGAGACCCAGTACTTC; CDR3 protein: CATRLAGDDETQYF; D gene: TRBD2; J gene: TRBJ2-5; V gene: TRBV6-5; clone size: -
CDR3 DNA: TGCAGCGGCCTAGCGGGAGCAGATACGCAGTATTTT; CDR3 protein: CSGLAGADTQYF; D gene: TRBD2; J gene: TRBJ2-3; V gene: TRBV29-1; clone size: -
CDR3 DNA: TGTGCCAGTAGTACCTCTCCCCGGGACACCATATATTTT; CDR3 protein: CASSTSPRDTIYF; D gene: -; J gene: TRBJ1-3; V gene: TRBV19; clone size: -